What follows are 7 T cell receptor beta chains derived from one specimen sequenced in a study of blood T cell repertoires in COVID-19 (TCRdb year 2020). The library relied on the immunoSEQ multiplex PCR assay. What TCRdb holds here is the immuneACCESS table cut down to in-frame rearrangements. Part of the clones is not present; checked against another copy, under half of the missing clones reflect an unresolved V gene, and the others are unexplained. A total of about 200,000 clones appear in this sample, 86% of them only once. The biggest ten clones account for around 4% of the sample. The sample consisted of PBMCs or T cells enriched from blood (not recorded which). All receptors derive from a woman in her twenties or thirties who had been exposed to COVID-19.

The chain is built from TRBV6-5 and TRBJ2-5; 10 bases are a match to TRBD2. The germline CDR1 and CDR2 sequences are MNHEY and SVGAGI. The V segment lost 7 bases and the J segment 4 bases; nucleotides outside the gene matches: 6. The CDR3 is made up of 14 amino acids. CDR3 sequence: CASILAGGGETQYF. CDR3 in DNA: TGTGCCAGCATTTTAGCGGGGGGAGGAGAGACCCAGTACTTC.

The V gene is TRBV27, the J gene TRBJ1-4; 7 bases are a match to TRBD1. After removal of 0 bases from V and 16 bases from J, the junction contained 2 bases not matched to a gene. The length of the CDR3 is 11 residues. Germline loops: CDR1 MNHEY, CDR2 SMNVEV (reference sequence). In DNA, the CDR3 is TGTGCCAGCAGTTTATCGACAGGGAGGTTTTTT. The encoded protein is CASSLSTGRFF.

The J gene is TRBJ1-2, the V gene TRBV19; the match to TRBD1 covers 11 bases. The CDR3 runs 14 residues. Germline V gene lookup returns CDR1 LNHDA and CDR2 SQIVND (reference sequence). V lost 6 bases to trimming and J lost 3 bases; unmatched junction nucleotides: 3. The CDR3 DNA reads as TGTGCCAGTAGCCGGGACAGGGGGGACTATGGCTACACCTTC. Amino acids: CASSRDRGDYGYTF.

The chain combines TRBV5-1 with TRBJ2-6; D is perhaps TRBD1 (6 bases). Trimming removed 7 bases at V and 4 bases at J, with 24 bases between. The CDR3 has 18 residues. Looked up from germline, CDR1 is SGHRS and CDR2 is YFSETQ. CDR3 in DNA: TGCGCCAGCGATCCAATAGGACAGTACGGTTCAGGGGCCAACGTCCTGACTTTC. Encoded protein: CASDPIGQYGSGANVLTF.

The V gene is TRBV30, the J gene TRBJ1-6; TRBD1 aligns across 8 bases. Germline CDR1 is GTSNPN and CDR2 is SVGIG (reference sequence). There are 15 residues in the CDR3. V was clipped by 4 bases and J by 7 bases; unmatched bases: 9. The CDR3 spells CAWKEAGGRNSPLHF. Here the CDR3 DNA reads TGTGCCTGGAAGGAAGCAGGGGGCAGGAATTCACCCCTCCACTTT.

CDR3 residues: CASSQSQGDSLETQYF. In nucleotides, the CDR3 is TGCGCCAGCAGTCAATCCCAGGGGGATTCGTTAGAGACCCAGTACTTC. The chain recombines TRBV23-1 with TRBJ2-5; 7 nucleotides agree with TRBD1. TRBV23-1 is sorted into the ORF group, with uncertain function. CDR3 length: 16 amino acids. Losses at the gene ends were 0 bases for V and 4 bases for J; bases not matched to a gene: 8.

J is TRBJ2-3 and V is TRBV5-1; 12 nucleotides align to TRBD2. V shed 4 bases, J shed 7 bases, and the junction held 16 bases outside the gene matches. The CDR3 has 18 amino acids. CDR1 and CDR2 from the germline V gene are SGHRS and YFSETQ. The CDR3 sequence: CASSPLAGGPIAKYTQYF. CDR3 in DNA: TGCGCCAGCAGCCCTCTAGCGGGGGGGCCTATCGCAAAGTATACGCAGTATTTT. Full variable domain (remainder filled in from reference TRBV5-1 and TRBJ2-3): KAGVTQTPRYLIKTRGQQVTLSCSPISGHRSVSWYQQTPGQGLQFLFEYFSETQRNKGNFPGRFSGRQFSNSRSEMNVSTLELGDSALYLCASSPLAGGPIAKYTQYFGPGTRLTVL.